These 22 T cell receptor beta chains originate from one sample sequenced in a study of blood T cell repertoires in COVID-19. The assay was immunoSEQ multiplex PCR, and TCRdb's table has in-frame clones only and misses some. The repertoire holds some 52,000 clones, with around 86% as singletons. Sequences were obtained from peripheral blood. These TCRs come from a man between 65 and 85 years old with acute or convalescent COVID-19.

J is TRBJ2-3 and V is TRBV29-1; TRBD2 matches 10 bases. Germline trimming cut 8 bases from V and 2 bases from J; bases unmatched to any gene: 7. CDR3 length equals 14 residues. Per germline, CDR1 SQVTM and CDR2 ANQGSEA. CDR3 sequence (DNA): TGCAGCTCAAGGGGGACTAGCGACACAGATACGCAGTATTTT. Its protein is CSSRGTSDTDTQYF.

This chain links TRBV5-8 with TRBJ1-1; tentatively, D is TRBD1 (5 bases). V lost 0 bases and J 4 bases, leaving 16 bases between the germline ends. The germline gives CDR1 SGHTS, CDR2 YDEGEE. The CDR3 length is 16 residues. In DNA form, the CDR3 reads TGTGCCAGCAGCTTGGGTTGGGGGGGATCGTTCACTGAAGCTTTCTTT. Amino acids: CASSLGWGGSFTEAFF.

This clone has just one count. V usage is TRBV4-1 and J usage is TRBJ2-3; 9 nucleotides line up with TRBD2. The CDR3 consists of 17 residues. Germline V gene sequence: CDR1 MGHRA, CDR2 YSYEKL. The V gene end was trimmed by 4 bases and the J gene end by 3 bases; junction bases not matched to a gene: 11. CDR3 loop: CASSPRVPAGGTDTQYF. DNA for the CDR3: TGCGCCAGCAGCCCCCGCGTTCCAGCGGGGGGAACAGATACGCAGTATTTT.

There are a few counts of this clone. This specimen includes other DNA sequences encoding the same CDR3. The chain carries TRBV5-4 and TRBJ2-1; 9 positions agree with TRBD2. The J segment lost 3 bases and the V segment lost 0 bases, leaving 1 base of the junction unmatched. The CDR3 runs to 15 residues. The germline CDR1 and CDR2 sequences are SGHNT and YYREEE (reference sequence). The CDR3 nucleotides read TGTGCCAGCAGCTTGGAACTAGCGGGCTACAATGAGCAGTTCTTC. It translates to CASSLELAGYNEQFF.

V usage is TRBV7-2 and J usage is TRBJ1-2; 11 bases align to TRBD1. Germline-derived CDR1 and CDR2 are SGHTA and FQGNSA. The V and J ends lost 5 bases and 9 bases, in that order; junction bases with no gene match: 5. This CDR3 has 13 amino acids. The CDR3 nucleotides read TGTGCCAGCAGCCCTGGACAGGGGGCGAGCTACACCTTC. This sequence encodes CASSPGQGASYTF.

The gene calls are TRBV5-6 and TRBJ2-4; a weak D match, TRBD2 (6 bases). V shed 5 bases and J shed 8 bases, with 14 bases lying between them. The CDR3 is 13 amino acids. Per the germline V gene, CDR1 is SGHDT and CDR2 is YYEEEE. The CDR3 here is CASRWGEDDIQYF. The DNA of the CDR3 is TGTGCCAGCAGGTGGGGGGAGGACGACATTCAGTACTTC.

The gene calls are TRBV5-5 and TRBJ1-1; 8 bases map to TRBD1. The CDR3 runs to 14 residues. The germline V gene encodes CDR1 SGHKS and CDR2 YYEKEE (reference sequence). V trimming: 4 bases; J trimming: 5 bases; junction bases outside the gene matches: 7. This chain's CDR3 is CASSPWTGRTEAFF. The CDR3 DNA reads as TGTGCCAGCAGCCCCTGGACAGGGAGGACTGAAGCTTTCTTT.

This clone has just a few counts. V usage is TRBV5-6 and J usage is TRBJ2-2; possibly TRBD2 for D (5 bases). The CDR3 sequence is 13 residues long. The germline CDR1 and CDR2 sequences are SGHDT and YYEEEE. V was shortened by 0 bases and J by 10 bases, with 10 bases between the two germline ends. The CDR3 spells CASSLGGHEELFF. For the CDR3, the DNA is TGTGCCAGCAGCTTGGGAGGGCATGAGGAGCTGTTTTTT.

This clone came up a few times. The rearrangement joins TRBV7-2 to TRBJ2-2, with 7 bases identical to TRBD1. Germline values: CDR1 SGHTA, CDR2 FQGNSA. The CDR3 is 14 amino acids. After removal of 5 bases from V and 7 bases from J, the junction contained 7 bases not matched to a gene. For the CDR3, the DNA is TGTGCCAGCAGCGTAAAGGGGGCCGGCGGGGAGCTGTTTTTT. This encodes CASSVKGAGGELFF.

V gene TRBV28 combines with J gene TRBJ1-2, with 7 positions matching TRBD1. The germline gives CDR1 MDHEN, CDR2 SYDVKM. V shed 5 bases and J 0 bases; nucleotides not matched to a gene: 6. The CDR3 spans 15 residues. Here the CDR3 reads CASSADRAANYGYTF. The DNA for the CDR3 is TGTGCCAGCAGTGCCGACAGGGCAGCTAACTATGGCTACACCTTC.

Here the CDR3 DNA reads TGTGCCAGCAGCTTAAAGGTGGTTGATAGCGGGGATTACACCGGGGAGCTGTTTTTT. Translation: CASSLKVVDSGDYTGELFF. The chain is built from TRBV7-3 and TRBJ2-2, with 8 bases identical to TRBD2. The ends lost 1 base at V and 3 bases at J; junction bases unmatched: 13. CDR1 is SGHTA and CDR2 is FQGTGA in the germline V gene. The CDR3 consists of 19 residues.

This chain links TRBV7-9 with TRBJ2-5; 10 nucleotides agree with TRBD1. V dropped 5 bases and J dropped 0; count of bases not matched to a gene: 9. There are 17 residues in the CDR3. CDR1 and CDR2 (germline): SEHNR, FQNEAQ (reference sequence). The CDR3 sequence is CASSAFSGTGDQETQYF. Here the CDR3 DNA reads TGTGCCAGCAGCGCCTTTTCCGGGACAGGGGACCAAGAGACCCAGTACTTC.

The V and J genes are TRBV4-1 and TRBJ1-2; 7 bases line up with TRBD1. The CDR3 runs 15 residues. With 1 base clipped from V and 4 bases from J, the junction kept 6 bases outside the gene matches. Germline CDR1 reads MGHRA; CDR2 reads YSYEKL. The CDR3 protein is CASSQGQGVSYGYTF. CDR3 coding DNA: TGCGCCAGCAGCCAAGGGCAGGGGGTCAGCTATGGCTACACCTTC.

This clone was observed a few times. The rearrangement joins TRBV7-2 to TRBJ1-4, with a tentative D call TRBD1 (6 bases). The length of the CDR3 is 14 residues. Germline CDR1 and CDR2: SGHTA and FQGNSA. V lost 6 bases and J 7 bases, leaving 15 bases between the germline ends. The CDR3 DNA sequence: TGTGCCAGCAGTAAACAGGGTGGGGGTGAAAAACTGTTTTTT. Protein sequence: CASSKQGGGEKLFF.

The chain is built from TRBV6-6 and TRBJ2-7, with 9 bases identical to TRBD2. From germline, CDR1 is MNHNY and CDR2 SVGAGI (reference sequence). CDR3 size: 16 residues. Unmatched junction bases numbered 9, after V lost 6 bases and J lost 0 bases. The CDR3 loop is CASRRIAGAASYEQYF. The CDR3 region has the DNA TGTGCCAGCAGACGAATAGCGGGAGCTGCCTCCTACGAGCAGTACTTC.

This clone appeared once. The CDR3, as DNA: TGTGCCAGCAGCTTGACAGGAAATAATGAAAAACTGTTTTTT. Translated: CASSLTGNNEKLFF. This chain joins TRBV7-3 and TRBJ1-4; D is perhaps TRBD1 (6 bases). The CDR3 consists of 14 residues. The V and J ends lost 3 bases and 4 bases respectively, with 9 bases between them. CDR1 SGHTA and CDR2 FQGTGA come from the germline V gene.

A single count supports this clone. The V gene is TRBV9, the J gene TRBJ1-1; the D gene is possibly TRBD1 (5 bases). Trimming cost V 4 bases and J 3 bases, with 16 bases left between them. This CDR3 has 15 amino acids. Per the germline V gene, CDR1 is SGDLS and CDR2 is YYNGEE. CDR3 DNA sequence: TGTGCCAGCAGCCTCACGGGGGTTAAGGACACTGAAGCTTTCTTT. It translates to CASSLTGVKDTEAFF.

J is TRBJ2-3 and V is TRBV7-2; the D gene is possibly TRBD2 (6 bases). The CDR3 sequence is 14 residues long. Germline values: CDR1 SGHTA, CDR2 FQGNSA. The V gene lost 5 bases and the J gene lost 0 bases, with 9 bases spanning the gap. CDR3 sequence: CASSPRGSTDTQYF. CDR3 DNA: TGTGCCAGCAGCCCACGGGGGAGCACAGATACGCAGTATTTT.

The chain uses TRBV21-1 and TRBJ1-4. TRBV21-1 is assigned pseudogene status. The CDR3 has 16 residues. The DNA for the CDR3 is TGTGCCAGCAGCAGCATCCTAGGGAGGACTAATGAAAAACTGTTTTTT. Amino acid sequence: CASSSILGRTNEKLFF.

In this sample, this clone turned up once. The rearrangement links TRBV2 to TRBJ1-4; 7 bases fit TRBD1. The CDR3 covers 14 residues. Germline V gene lookup returns CDR1 SNHLY and CDR2 FYNNEI. V shed 5 bases and J 7 bases; nucleotides not matched to a gene: 7. The CDR3 DNA reads as TGTGCCAGCAGTAGACAGGGAACGGCTGAAAAACTGTTTTTT. As protein: CASSRQGTAEKLFF.

This clone was counted only a few times. CDR3: CASSPQGTANYGYTF. CDR3 sequence (DNA): TGTGCCAGCAGCCCGCAAGGGACAGCTAACTATGGCTACACCTTC. The chain carries TRBV7-9 and TRBJ1-2; 7 bases fit TRBD1. The CDR3 covers 15 residues. The junction had 6 bases not matched to a gene; V was cut back by 5 bases and J by 0 bases. Germline lookup yields CDR1 SEHNR and CDR2 FQNEAQ (reference sequence).

The V and J genes are TRBV6-5 and TRBJ1-1; 8 nucleotides agree with TRBD1. CDR1 is MNHEY, CDR2 SVGAGI, per germline. CDR3 length equals 14 residues. Trimming cost V 6 bases and J 1 base; bases outside gene matches: 4. The CDR3 DNA sequence: TGTGCCAGCAGACGGACAGGGAGGAACACTGAAGCTTTCTTT. Translation: CASRRTGRNTEAFF.